This T cell receptor beta chain comes out of a study of T cells in Graves' hyperthyroidism and ophthalmopathy. CDR1 and CDR2 (germline): SGHRS, YFSETQ. The V and J ends lost 3 bases and 5 bases, in that order; junction bases with no gene match: 3. The CDR3 is 14 residues long. Clinical symptoms, serum thyroxine and TRAb, thyroid ultrasound and orbital computed tomography were used for the diagnoses. This blood was taken when hyperthyroidism was first diagnosed, before any ophthalmopathy symptoms existed. Amplified TCR beta CDR3 regions came from RNA transcripts. Researchers ran a first-round RT-PCR on the TCR CDR3 using the HTBI primer set. TCRdb reprocessed the multiplex PCR reads with MiXCR, giving one entry per CDR3 protein. The sample gives nearly 600,000 distinct CDR3 sequences, around 14% of which show up once; 4.5% to 6% is in the top ten. This clonotype has at least ten counts.

This receptor was identified in a woman younger than 45 with Graves' hyperthyroidism that later progressed to Graves' ophthalmopathy. The sequencing sample was made of blood. The gene calls are TRBV5-1 and TRBJ2-1; 9 nucleotides agree with TRBD2. The DNA for the CDR3 is TGCGCCAGCAGCTGGACTAGCGAAAACAATGAGCAGTTCTTC. It yields the protein CASSWTSENNEQFF.